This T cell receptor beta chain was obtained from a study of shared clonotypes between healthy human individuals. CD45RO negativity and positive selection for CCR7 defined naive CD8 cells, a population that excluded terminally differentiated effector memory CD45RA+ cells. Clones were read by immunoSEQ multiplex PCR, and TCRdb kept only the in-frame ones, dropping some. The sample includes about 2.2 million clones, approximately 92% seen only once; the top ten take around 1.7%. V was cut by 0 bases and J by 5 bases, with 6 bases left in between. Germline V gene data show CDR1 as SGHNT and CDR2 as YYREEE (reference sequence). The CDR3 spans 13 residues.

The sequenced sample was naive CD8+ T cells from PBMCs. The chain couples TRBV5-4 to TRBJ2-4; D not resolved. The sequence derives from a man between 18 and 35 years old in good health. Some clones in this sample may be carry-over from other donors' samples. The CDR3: CASSLVSENIQYF. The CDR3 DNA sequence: TGTGCCAGCAGCTTGGTCTCGGAAAACATTCAGTACTTC.